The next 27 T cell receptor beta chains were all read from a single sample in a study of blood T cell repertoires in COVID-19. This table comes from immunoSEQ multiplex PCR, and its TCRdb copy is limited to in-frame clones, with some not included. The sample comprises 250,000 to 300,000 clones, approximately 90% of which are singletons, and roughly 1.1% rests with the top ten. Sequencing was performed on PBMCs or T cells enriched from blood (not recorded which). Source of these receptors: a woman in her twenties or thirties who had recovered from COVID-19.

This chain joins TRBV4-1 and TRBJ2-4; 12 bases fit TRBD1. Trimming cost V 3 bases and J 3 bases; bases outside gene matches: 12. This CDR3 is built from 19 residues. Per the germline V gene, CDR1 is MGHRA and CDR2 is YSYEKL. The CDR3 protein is CASSQGPTGTGGNKNIQYF. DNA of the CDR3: TGCGCCAGCAGCCAGGGACCAACCGGGACAGGGGGCAACAAAAACATTCAGTACTTC.

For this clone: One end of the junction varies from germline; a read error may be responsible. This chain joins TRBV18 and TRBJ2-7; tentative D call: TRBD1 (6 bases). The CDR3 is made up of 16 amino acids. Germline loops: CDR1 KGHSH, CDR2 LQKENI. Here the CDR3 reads CASSPETGILSSEQYF. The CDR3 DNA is TGTGCCAGCTCGCCAGAAACAGGGATACTCTCCTCCGAGCAGTACTTC.

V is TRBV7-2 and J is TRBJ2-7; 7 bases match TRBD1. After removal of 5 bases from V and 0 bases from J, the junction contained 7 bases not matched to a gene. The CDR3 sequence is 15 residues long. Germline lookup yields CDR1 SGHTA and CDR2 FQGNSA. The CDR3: CASSPKTGPSYEQYF. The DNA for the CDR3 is TGTGCCAGCAGCCCAAAGACAGGGCCCTCCTACGAGCAGTACTTC.

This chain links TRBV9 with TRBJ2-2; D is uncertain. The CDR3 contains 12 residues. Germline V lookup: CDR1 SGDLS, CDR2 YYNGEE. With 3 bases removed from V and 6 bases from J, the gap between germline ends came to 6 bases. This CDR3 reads CASSARAGELFF. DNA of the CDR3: TGTGCCAGCAGCGCCCGGGCCGGGGAGCTGTTTTTT.

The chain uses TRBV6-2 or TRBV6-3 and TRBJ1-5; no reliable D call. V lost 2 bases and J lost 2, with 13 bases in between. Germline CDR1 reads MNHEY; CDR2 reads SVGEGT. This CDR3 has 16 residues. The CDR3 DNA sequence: TGTGCCAGCAGTTACGGTGACGCGCAGGGCAATCAGCCCCAGCATTTT. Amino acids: CASSYGDAQGNQPQHF.

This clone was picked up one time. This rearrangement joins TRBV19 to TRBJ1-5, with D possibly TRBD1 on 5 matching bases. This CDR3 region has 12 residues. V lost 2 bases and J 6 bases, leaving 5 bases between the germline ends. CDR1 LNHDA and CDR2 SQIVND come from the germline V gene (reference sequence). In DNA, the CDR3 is TGTGCCAGTAGTATAACAGGTCAGCCCCAGCATTTT. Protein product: CASSITGQPQHF.

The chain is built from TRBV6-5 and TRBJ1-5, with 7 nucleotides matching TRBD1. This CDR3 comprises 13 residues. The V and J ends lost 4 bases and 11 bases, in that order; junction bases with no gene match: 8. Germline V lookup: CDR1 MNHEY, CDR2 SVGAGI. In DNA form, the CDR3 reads TGTGCCAGCAGTTTTACAGGGGACCGGACCCAGCATTTT. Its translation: CASSFTGDRTQHF.

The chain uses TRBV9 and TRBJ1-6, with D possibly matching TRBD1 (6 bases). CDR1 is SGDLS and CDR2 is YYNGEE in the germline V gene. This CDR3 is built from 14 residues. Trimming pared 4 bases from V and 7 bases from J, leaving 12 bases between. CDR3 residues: CASSPQGKNSPLHF. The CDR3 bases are TGTGCCAGCAGCCCACAGGGCAAAAATTCACCCCTCCACTTT.

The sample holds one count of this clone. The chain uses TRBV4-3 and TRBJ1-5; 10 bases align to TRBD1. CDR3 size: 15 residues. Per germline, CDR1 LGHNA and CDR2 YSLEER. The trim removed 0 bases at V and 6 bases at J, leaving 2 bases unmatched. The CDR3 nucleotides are TGCGCCAGCAGCCAAGACCGGACAGGGGGTCAGCCCCAGCATTTT. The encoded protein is CASSQDRTGGQPQHF.

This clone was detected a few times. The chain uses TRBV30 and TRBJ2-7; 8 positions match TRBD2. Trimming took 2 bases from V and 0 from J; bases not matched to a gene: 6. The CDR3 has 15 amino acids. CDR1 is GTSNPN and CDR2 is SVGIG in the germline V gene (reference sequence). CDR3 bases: TGTGCCTGGAGTACTGGCGCGGGGGGCTCCTACGAGCAGTACTTC. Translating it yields CAWSTGAGGSYEQYF.

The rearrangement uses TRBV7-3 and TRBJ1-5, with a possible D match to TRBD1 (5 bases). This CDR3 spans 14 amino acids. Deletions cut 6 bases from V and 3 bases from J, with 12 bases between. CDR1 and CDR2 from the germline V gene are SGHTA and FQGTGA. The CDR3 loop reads CASRMGGDNQPQHF. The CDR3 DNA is TGTGCCAGCAGGATGGGAGGGGACAATCAGCCCCAGCATTTT.

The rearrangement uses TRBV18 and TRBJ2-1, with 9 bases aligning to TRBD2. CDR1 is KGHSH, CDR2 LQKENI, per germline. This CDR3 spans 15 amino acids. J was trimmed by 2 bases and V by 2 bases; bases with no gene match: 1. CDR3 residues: CASSPSSGTYNEQFF. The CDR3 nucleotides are TGTGCCAGCTCACCATCTAGCGGGACCTACAATGAGCAGTTCTTC.

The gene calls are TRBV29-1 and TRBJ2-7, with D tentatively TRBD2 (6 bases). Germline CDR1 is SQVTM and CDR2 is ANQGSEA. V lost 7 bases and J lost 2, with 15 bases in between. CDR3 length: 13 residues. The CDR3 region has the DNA TGCAGCGCCTTAAAGGCGGGAACCTACGAGCAGTACTTC. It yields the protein CSALKAGTYEQYF.

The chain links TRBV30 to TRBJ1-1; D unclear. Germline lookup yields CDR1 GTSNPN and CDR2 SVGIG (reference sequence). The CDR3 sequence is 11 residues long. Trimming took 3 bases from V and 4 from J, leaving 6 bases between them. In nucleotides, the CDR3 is TGTGCCTGGAGCGGTCTCACTGAAGCTTTCTTT. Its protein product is CAWSGLTEAFF. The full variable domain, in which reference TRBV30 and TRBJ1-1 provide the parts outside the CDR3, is SQTIHQWPATLVQPVGSPLSLECTVEGTSNPNLYWYRQAAGRGLQLLFYSVGIGQISSEVPQNLSASRPQDRQFILSSKKLLLSDSGFYLCAWSGLTEAFFGQGTRLTVV.

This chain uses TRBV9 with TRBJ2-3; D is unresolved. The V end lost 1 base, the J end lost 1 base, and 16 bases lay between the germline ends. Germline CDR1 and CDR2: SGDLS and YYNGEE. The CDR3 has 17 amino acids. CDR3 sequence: CASSVYLREVGTDTQYF. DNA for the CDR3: TGTGCCAGCAGCGTATATTTGCGTGAGGTGGGCACAGATACGCAGTATTTT.

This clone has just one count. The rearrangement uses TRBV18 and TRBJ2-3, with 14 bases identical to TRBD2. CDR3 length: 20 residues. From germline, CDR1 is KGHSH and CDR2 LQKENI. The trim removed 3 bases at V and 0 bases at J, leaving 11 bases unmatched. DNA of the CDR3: TGTGCCAGCTCACCCCTCGGAGGCGGACTAGCGGGAGGAAGCACAGATACGCAGTATTTT. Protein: CASSPLGGGLAGGSTDTQYF.

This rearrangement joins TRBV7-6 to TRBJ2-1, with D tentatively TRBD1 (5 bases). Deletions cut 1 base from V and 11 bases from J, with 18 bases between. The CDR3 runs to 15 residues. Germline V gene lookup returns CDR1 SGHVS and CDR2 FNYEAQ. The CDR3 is CASSLETIVGHKQFF. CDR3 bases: TGTGCCAGCAGCTTAGAAACGATAGTAGGACACAAGCAGTTCTTC.

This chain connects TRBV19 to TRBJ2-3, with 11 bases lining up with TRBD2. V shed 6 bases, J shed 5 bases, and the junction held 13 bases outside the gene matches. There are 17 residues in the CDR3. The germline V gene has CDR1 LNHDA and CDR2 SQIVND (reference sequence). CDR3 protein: CASSLLPGLAAKDTQYF. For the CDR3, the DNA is TGTGCCAGTAGCCTGCTTCCGGGACTAGCGGCGAAAGATACGCAGTATTTT.

The CDR3 bases are TGCGCCAGCAGCTCTAGCGGGGGTGGTGAGACCCAGTACTTC. It is translated as CASSSSGGGETQYF. The chain employs TRBV5-1 and TRBJ2-5, with 10 bases aligning to TRBD2. CDR3 size: 14 residues. The V gene end was trimmed by 3 bases and the J gene end by 5 bases; junction bases not matched to a gene: 4. CDR1 is SGHRS and CDR2 is YFSETQ in the germline V gene.

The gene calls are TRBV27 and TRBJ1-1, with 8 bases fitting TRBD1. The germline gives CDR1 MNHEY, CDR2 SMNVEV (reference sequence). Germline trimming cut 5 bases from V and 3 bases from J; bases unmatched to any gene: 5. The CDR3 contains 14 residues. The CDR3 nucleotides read TGTGCCAGCAGTAGCCAGGGGGCTTACACTGAAGCTTTCTTT. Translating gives CASSSQGAYTEAFF.

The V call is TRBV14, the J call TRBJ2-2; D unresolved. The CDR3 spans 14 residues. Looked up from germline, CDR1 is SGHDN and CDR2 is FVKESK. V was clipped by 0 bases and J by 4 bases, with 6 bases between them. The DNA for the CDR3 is TGTGCCAGCAGCCAAGATCCTGTCACCGGGGAGCTGTTTTTT. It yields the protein CASSQDPVTGELFF. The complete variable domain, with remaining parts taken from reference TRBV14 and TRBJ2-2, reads EAGVTQFPSHSVIEKGQTVTLRCDPISGHDNLYWYRRVMGKEIKFLLHFVKESKQDESGMPNNRFLAERTGGTYSTLKVQPAELEDSGVYFCASSQDPVTGELFFGEGSRLTVL.

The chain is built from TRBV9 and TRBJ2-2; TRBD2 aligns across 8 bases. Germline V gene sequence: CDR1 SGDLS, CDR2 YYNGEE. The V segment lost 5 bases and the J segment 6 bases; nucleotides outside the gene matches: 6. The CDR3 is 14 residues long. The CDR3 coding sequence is TGTGCCAGCAGGGCCACTAGCGGCCCCGGGGAGCTGTTTTTT. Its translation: CASRATSGPGELFF.

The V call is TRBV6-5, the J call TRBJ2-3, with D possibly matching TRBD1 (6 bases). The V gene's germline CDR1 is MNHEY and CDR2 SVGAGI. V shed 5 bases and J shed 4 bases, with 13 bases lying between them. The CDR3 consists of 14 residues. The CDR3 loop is CASSPSQGPDTQYF. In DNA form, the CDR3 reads TGTGCCAGCAGTCCCTCACAGGGTCCAGATACGCAGTATTTT.

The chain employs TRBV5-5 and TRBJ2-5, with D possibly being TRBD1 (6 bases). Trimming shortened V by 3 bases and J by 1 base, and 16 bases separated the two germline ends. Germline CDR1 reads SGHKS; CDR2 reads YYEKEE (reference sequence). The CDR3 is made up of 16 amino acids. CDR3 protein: CASSSGTGMGQETQYF. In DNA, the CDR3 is TGTGCCAGCAGCTCGGGCACAGGGATGGGCCAAGAGACCCAGTACTTC.

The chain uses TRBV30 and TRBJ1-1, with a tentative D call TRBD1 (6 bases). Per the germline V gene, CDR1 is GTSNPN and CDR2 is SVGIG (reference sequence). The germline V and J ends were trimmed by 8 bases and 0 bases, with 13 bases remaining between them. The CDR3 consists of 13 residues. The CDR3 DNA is TGTGCCCAAAACAGGGTCATGAACACTGAAGCTTTCTTT. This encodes CAQNRVMNTEAFF.

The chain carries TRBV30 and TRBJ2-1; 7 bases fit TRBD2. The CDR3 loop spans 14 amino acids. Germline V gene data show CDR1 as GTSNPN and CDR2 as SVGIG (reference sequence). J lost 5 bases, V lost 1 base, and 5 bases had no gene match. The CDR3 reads CAWSGLAENNEQFF. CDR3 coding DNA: TGTGCCTGGAGTGGACTAGCAGAAAACAATGAGCAGTTCTTC.

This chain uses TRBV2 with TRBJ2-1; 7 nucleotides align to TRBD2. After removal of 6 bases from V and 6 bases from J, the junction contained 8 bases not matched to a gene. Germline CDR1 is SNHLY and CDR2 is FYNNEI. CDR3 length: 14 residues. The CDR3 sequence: CASSAVAGFNEQFF. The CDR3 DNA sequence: TGTGCCAGCAGCGCAGTAGCGGGTTTCAATGAGCAGTTCTTC. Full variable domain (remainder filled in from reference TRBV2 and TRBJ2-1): EPEVTQTPSHQVTQMGQEVILRCVPISNHLYFYWYRQILGQKVEFLVSFYNNEISEKSEIFDDQFSVERPDGSNFTLKIRSTKLEDSAMYFCASSAVAGFNEQFFGPGTRLTVL.